The rows below give T cell receptor beta chains drawn from one sample of a study of patients and donors after allogeneic stem cell transplantation. In TCRdb, the RT-PCR reads were re-called with MiXCR into one record per CDR3 protein. The table records about 160,000 distinct CDR3 sequences, more than 20% of them present only once. Material: blood, either unsorted or a sorted T cell fraction (not recorded which). Every receptor here comes from a human donor who was either an allogeneic HSCT recipient or a stem cell or donor lymphocyte infusion donor (not recorded which). It is not recorded whose cells these are; they may come from a transplant donor. Both conserved end residues are part of each CDR3. Each record gives: CDR3 DNA, CDR3 protein, J gene, clone size, V gene, D gene. D genes are given only for firm matches. Only part of the rows carry a size: once, few, many, or a class if the clone is expanded.

CDR3nt: TGTGCCAGCAGTTTATTAGGTGACTCTGGGGCCAACGTCCTGACTTTC
CDR3aa: CASSLLGDSGANVLTF
j_gene: TRBJ2-6
abundance: few
v_gene: TRBV12-3/TRBV12-4
d_gene: .

CDR3nt: TGTGCCAGCATGGGAGACACCATATATTTT
CDR3aa: CASMGDTIYF
j_gene: TRBJ1-3
abundance: many
v_gene: TRBV2
d_gene: .

CDR3nt: TGCGCCAGCAGCTTGAGAACCGGACAGGACTCCTACGAGCAGTACTTC
CDR3aa: CASSLRTGQDSYEQYF
j_gene: TRBJ2-7
abundance: .
v_gene: TRBV5-1
d_gene: TRBD1

CDR3nt: TGCAGCGCGCGAGGGGCGAGCACTGAAGCTTTCTTT
CDR3aa: CSARGASTEAFF
j_gene: TRBJ1-1
abundance: .
v_gene: TRBV29-1
d_gene: .

CDR3nt: TGTGCCAGCAGCTTCGGAACGCACTACTTTAAAGGTGGCTACACCTTC
CDR3aa: CASSFGTHYFKGGYTF
j_gene: TRBJ1-2
abundance: few
v_gene: TRBV5-4
d_gene: .

CDR3nt: TGTGCCAGCACCTCCTATCAGACTAACTATGGCTACACCTTC
CDR3aa: CASTSYQTNYGYTF
j_gene: TRBJ1-2
abundance: .
v_gene: TRBV7-2
d_gene: .

CDR3nt: TGTGCCAGCAGTTTGGTACTTGGGGGCACAGATACGCAGTATTTT
CDR3aa: CASSLVLGGTDTQYF
j_gene: TRBJ2-3
abundance: .
v_gene: TRBV27
d_gene: .

CDR3nt: TGTGCCAGCGTACCCCAGGGGAAAGGGTACAATGAGCAGTTCTTC
CDR3aa: CASVPQGKGYNEQFF
j_gene: TRBJ2-1
abundance: .
v_gene: TRBV7-9
d_gene: .

CDR3nt: TGTGCCAGCAGTTTATTGCGGACTGAAGCTTTCTTT
CDR3aa: CASSLLRTEAFF
j_gene: TRBJ1-1
abundance: many
v_gene: TRBV12-3/TRBV12-4
d_gene: .

CDR3nt: TGTGCCATCAGTGATTCGGGACCAGGGAGCATTGAAAAACTGTTTTTT
CDR3aa: CAISDSGPGSIEKLFF
j_gene: TRBJ1-4
abundance: few
v_gene: TRBV10-3
d_gene: .

CDR3nt: TGTGCCAGCAGCCCCGTGGGAGGGCCCCGCTACAATGAGCAGTTCTTC
CDR3aa: CASSPVGGPRYNEQFF
j_gene: TRBJ2-1
abundance: once
v_gene: TRBV11-1
d_gene: TRBD2

CDR3nt: TGTGCCACTGGCGGCCAGCAATATAGCAATCAGCCCCAGCATTTT
CDR3aa: CATGGQQYSNQPQHF
j_gene: TRBJ1-5
abundance: .
v_gene: TRBV6-1
d_gene: .

CDR3nt: TGTGCCAGCAGTAGCACCGGGACAGGGGGAGGCTACACCTTC
CDR3aa: CASSSTGTGGGYTF
j_gene: TRBJ1-2
abundance: few
v_gene: TRBV12-3/TRBV12-4
d_gene: TRBD1

CDR3nt: TGTGCCAGCAGACCCGACGGGTTCTCTGGAAACACCATATATTTT
CDR3aa: CASRPDGFSGNTIYF
j_gene: TRBJ1-3
abundance: few
v_gene: TRBV12-3/TRBV12-4
d_gene: .

CDR3nt: TGCAGTGCTAGGGCTCCTAGCGGGAGTTTACCCGAGCAGTACTTC
CDR3aa: CSARAPSGSLPEQYF
j_gene: TRBJ2-7
abundance: .
v_gene: TRBV20-1
d_gene: TRBD2

CDR3nt: TGTGCCAGCGGACTAGCGGTCAATGAGCAGTTCTTC
CDR3aa: CASGLAVNEQFF
j_gene: TRBJ2-1
abundance: few
v_gene: TRBV6-5
d_gene: TRBD2

CDR3nt: TGTGCCAGCAGCTCCTCCGGGACTGGATACGAGCAGTACTTC
CDR3aa: CASSSSGTGYEQYF
j_gene: TRBJ2-7
abundance: few
v_gene: TRBV7-9
d_gene: .

CDR3nt: TGTGCCAGCTCCCGGTCCTTCGGGGATCAAGAGACCCAGTACTTC
CDR3aa: CASSRSFGDQETQYF
j_gene: TRBJ2-5
abundance: .
v_gene: TRBV12-3/TRBV12-4
d_gene: .

CDR3nt: TGTGCCAGCACCAACTGGGAGGGGGCGGCCCAAGAGACCCAGTACTTC
CDR3aa: CASTNWEGAAQETQYF
j_gene: TRBJ2-5
abundance: .
v_gene: TRBV7-9
d_gene: .

CDR3nt: TGTGCCAGCAGTGACCAAGCACTTGACAGGACCTACGAGCAGTACTTC
CDR3aa: CASSDQALDRTYEQYF
j_gene: TRBJ2-7
abundance: .
v_gene: TRBV2
d_gene: .

CDR3nt: TGTGCCAGCAGCCACCCAACTACCCATGAGCAGTTCTTC
CDR3aa: CASSHPTTHEQFF
j_gene: TRBJ2-1
abundance: .
v_gene: TRBV4-2
d_gene: .

CDR3nt: TGCAGTGCGACGGACAGGGTGAACACTGAAGCTTTCTTT
CDR3aa: CSATDRVNTEAFF
j_gene: TRBJ1-1
abundance: few
v_gene: TRBV20-1
d_gene: TRBD1

CDR3nt: TGTGCCAGCAGCAACTGGGCGGGAGACACAGATACGCAGTATTTT
CDR3aa: CASSNWAGDTDTQYF
j_gene: TRBJ2-3
abundance: .
v_gene: TRBV7-9
d_gene: TRBD2

CDR3nt: TGTGCCAGCAGTCCTAGCGGGGCTACTGAAGAGACCCAGTACTTC
CDR3aa: CASSPSGATEETQYF
j_gene: TRBJ2-5
abundance: .
v_gene: TRBV6-5
d_gene: TRBD2

CDR3nt: TGTGCCAGCAGTTTCTTTAGGGGGCGCCCCGAAAAACTGTTTTTT
CDR3aa: CASSFFRGRPEKLFF
j_gene: TRBJ1-4
abundance: few
v_gene: TRBV12-3/TRBV12-4
d_gene: TRBD1

CDR3nt: TGTGCCACCTCTCCGGGACTAGCGCCCGGGGAGCTGTTTTTT
CDR3aa: CATSPGLAPGELFF
j_gene: TRBJ2-2
abundance: .
v_gene: TRBV24-1
d_gene: TRBD2

CDR3nt: TGTGCCAGCAGCCAGTATAAAGACGCCTACGAGCAGTACTTC
CDR3aa: CASSQYKDAYEQYF
j_gene: TRBJ2-7
abundance: .
v_gene: TRBV4-2
d_gene: .

CDR3nt: TGCGCCAGCAGCTCCGGACAGGGCACAGATACGCAGTATTTT
CDR3aa: CASSSGQGTDTQYF
j_gene: TRBJ2-3
abundance: many
v_gene: TRBV5-1
d_gene: TRBD1

CDR3nt: TGCAGTGCTAGAAGAGACCCGGTACGGTCCGACACCATATATTTT
CDR3aa: CSARRDPVRSDTIYF
j_gene: TRBJ1-3
abundance: .
v_gene: TRBV20-1
d_gene: .

CDR3nt: TGCAGTGCCGCGTTAAGACGTTCCTACAATGAGCAGTTCTTC
CDR3aa: CSAALRRSYNEQFF
j_gene: TRBJ2-1
abundance: .
v_gene: TRBV20-1
d_gene: .

CDR3nt: TGTGCCAGCAGCCCTCGTGCAGGCTTCACAGATACGCAGTATTTT
CDR3aa: CASSPRAGFTDTQYF
j_gene: TRBJ2-3
abundance: .
v_gene: TRBV7-3
d_gene: .

CDR3nt: TGCAGCGTACCGGGACAAGGGCTGGAGGAGCAGTACTTC
CDR3aa: CSVPGQGLEEQYF
j_gene: TRBJ2-7
abundance: few
v_gene: TRBV29-1
d_gene: .

CDR3nt: TGTGCCAGCAGTTGGGGACTAGCGGGGAGAGAGACCCAGTACTTC
CDR3aa: CASSWGLAGRETQYF
j_gene: TRBJ2-5
abundance: few
v_gene: TRBV12-3/TRBV12-4
d_gene: TRBD2

CDR3nt: TGTGCCAGCAGTTGGCCGGGGACATACGAGCAGTACTTC
CDR3aa: CASSWPGTYEQYF
j_gene: TRBJ2-7
abundance: .
v_gene: TRBV6-2/TRBV6-3
d_gene: .

CDR3nt: TGTGCCAGCAGCTTACGCCCCGGACGCGGTTTATCGGATACGCAGTATTTT
CDR3aa: CASSLRPGRGLSDTQYF
j_gene: TRBJ2-3
abundance: .
v_gene: TRBV7-3
d_gene: .

CDR3nt: TGCGCCAGCAGCCCTACGGGACCCCTGAACACTGAAGCTTTCTTT
CDR3aa: CASSPTGPLNTEAFF
j_gene: TRBJ1-1
abundance: few
v_gene: TRBV5-1
d_gene: .

CDR3nt: TGCGCCAGCAGCTACCCAACGGACGGCCGCACAGATACGCAGTATTTT
CDR3aa: CASSYPTDGRTDTQYF
j_gene: TRBJ2-3
abundance: few
v_gene: TRBV5-1
d_gene: .

CDR3nt: TGTGCCAGCAGTTACTCGGGCAGCAATCAGCCCCAGCATTTT
CDR3aa: CASSYSGSNQPQHF
j_gene: TRBJ1-5
abundance: .
v_gene: TRBV6-5
d_gene: .

CDR3nt: TGTGCCAGCAGTCAACGCCCCCTGGGGGTTGATTCACCCCTCCACTTT
CDR3aa: CASSQRPLGVDSPLHF
j_gene: TRBJ1-6
abundance: few
v_gene: TRBV12-3/TRBV12-4
d_gene: .

CDR3nt: TGCAGTGCTAGAGAGGGTTTTTCAGGCAATCAGCCCCAGCATTTT
CDR3aa: CSAREGFSGNQPQHF
j_gene: TRBJ1-5
abundance: .
v_gene: TRBV20-1
d_gene: .

CDR3nt: TGTGCCAGCAGCTTAGCGGGGGACTACAATGAGCAGTTCTTC
CDR3aa: CASSLAGDYNEQFF
j_gene: TRBJ2-1
abundance: .
v_gene: TRBV7-9
d_gene: .

CDR3nt: TGTGCCAGCAGTTTTACTAGTAATTGGGCCAAAAACATTCAGTACTTC
CDR3aa: CASSFTSNWAKNIQYF
j_gene: TRBJ2-4
abundance: .
v_gene: TRBV12-3/TRBV12-4
d_gene: .

CDR3nt: TGCGCCAGCAGCTTGGAGTCGGGGGACCAGCCCCAGCATTTT
CDR3aa: CASSLESGDQPQHF
j_gene: TRBJ1-5
abundance: many
v_gene: TRBV5-1
d_gene: .

CDR3nt: TGTGCCAGCAGATTCCAGGGTTGGAACACTGAAGCTTTCTTT
CDR3aa: CASRFQGWNTEAFF
j_gene: TRBJ1-1
abundance: few
v_gene: TRBV6-1
d_gene: .